Below, 30 T cell receptor beta chains from the same sample are listed, as sequenced in a study of cytomegalovirus exposure and HLA in healthy donors. PCR employed 60 Vbeta and 13 Jbeta primers. TCRdb's table, derived via immunoSEQ multiplex PCR, lists solely in-frame clones and lacks some. The table lists 100,000 or so clones, roughly 80% of them singletons. The sequencing sample was made of PBMCs. These receptors were taken from a man aged 40-49 years in good health and CMV-seronegative.

The chain has TRBV19 and TRBJ1-2; D possibly corresponds to TRBD1 (5 bases). The V and J ends lost 3 bases and 1 base respectively, with 6 bases between them. The CDR3 consists of 13 residues. Germline V CDR1 and CDR2: LNHDA, SQIVND (reference sequence). Written as DNA, the CDR3 is TGTGCCAGTAGTATTCAGGGTAACTATGGCTACACCTTC. Translating gives CASSIQGNYGYTF. The full variable domain, rest sourced from reference TRBV19 and TRBJ1-2, is DGGITQSPKYLFRKEGQNVTLSCEQNLNHDAMYWYRQDPGQGLRLIYYSQIVNDFQKGDIAEGYSVSREKKESFPLTVTSAQKNPTAFYLCASSIQGNYGYTFGSGTRLTVV.

This chain connects TRBV4-2 to TRBJ2-3; 8 nucleotides match TRBD2. The V gene's germline CDR1 is LGHNA and CDR2 YNFKEQ. V shed 0 bases, J shed 2 bases, and the junction held 10 bases outside the gene matches. The CDR3 consists of 18 residues. CDR3 sequence: CASSQEGGASGYTDTQYF. Here the CDR3 DNA reads TGTGCCAGCAGCCAAGAAGGGGGGGCTAGCGGGTACACAGATACGCAGTATTTT.

The chain carries TRBV7-8 and TRBJ2-7, with a tentative D call TRBD1 (5 bases). The germline CDR1 and CDR2 sequences are SGHVS and FQNEAQ. Deletions cut 1 base from V and 7 bases from J, with 11 bases between. This CDR3 comprises 13 residues. The chain's CDR3 is CASSLDLSGEQYV. DNA of the CDR3: TGTGCCAGCAGCTTAGATTTGTCAGGGGAGCAGTACGTC.

This chain links TRBV11-2 with TRBJ1-2; D might be TRBD1 (5 bases). Per germline, CDR1 SGHAT and CDR2 FQNNGV. This CDR3 region has 15 residues. Trimming shortened V by 0 bases and J by 5 bases, and 13 bases separated the two germline ends. The CDR3 sequence is CASSLEGVPRYGYTF. The DNA for the CDR3 is TGTGCCAGCAGCTTAGAAGGGGTCCCTCGATATGGCTACACCTTC. Supplemented by reference TRBV11-2 and TRBJ1-2, the full variable domain reads EAGVAQSPRYKIIEKRQSVAFWCNPISGHATLYWYQQILGQGPKLLIQFQNNGVVDDSQLPKDRFSAERLKGVDSTLKIQPAKLEDSAVYLCASSLEGVPRYGYTFGSGTRLTVV.

This rearrangement joins TRBV14 to TRBJ2-1; 14 nucleotides line up with TRBD2. V lost 0 bases to trimming and J lost 7 bases; unmatched junction nucleotides: 8. CDR1 and CDR2 (germline): SGHDN, FVKESK. The CDR3 contains 18 residues. The CDR3 here is CASSQEGKRLAGGNEQFF. DNA of the CDR3: TGTGCCAGCAGCCAAGAGGGGAAAAGACTAGCGGGGGGGAATGAGCAGTTCTTC.

There are a few counts of this clone. The same CDR3 is also encoded by other DNA sequences in this sample. V gene TRBV6-5 combines with J gene TRBJ1-1, with 10 bases fitting TRBD1. The ends lost 0 bases at V and 5 bases at J; junction bases unmatched: 3. The CDR3 covers 15 residues. Germline CDR1 and CDR2: MNHEY and SVGAGI. Written as DNA, the CDR3 is TGTGCCAGCAGTTACTCAGGACAGGGGGTTACTGAAGCTTTCTTT. Its protein is CASSYSGQGVTEAFF.

This chain links TRBV5-1 with TRBJ2-1; TRBD2 might be the D (7 bases). Germline CDR1 reads SGHRS; CDR2 reads YFSETQ. Trimming took 0 bases from V and 6 from J, leaving 10 bases between them. This CDR3 has 14 residues. CDR3 coding DNA: TGCGCCAGCAGCTTGGTGGGGGGGGCCAATGAGCAGTTCTTC. Its protein is CASSLVGGANEQFF.

CDR3 protein: CASRGTASNYGYTF. The CDR3 DNA sequence: TGTGCCAGTAGGGGGACAGCTAGTAACTATGGCTACACCTTC. The genes are TRBV19 and TRBJ1-2, with 7 bases lining up with TRBD1. CDR1 is LNHDA, CDR2 SQIVND, per germline (reference sequence). This CDR3 has 14 residues. With V trimmed by 6 bases and J by 1 base, 5 bases remained unmatched.

This clone showed up just a few times. The gene calls are TRBV7-2 and TRBJ1-6, with D maybe TRBD1 (6 bases). CDR3 size: 15 residues. V was cut by 8 bases and J by 7 bases, with 18 bases left in between. Per germline, CDR1 SGHTA and CDR2 FQGNSA. In DNA form, the CDR3 reads TGTGCCAGCCACGGGGCGGGGGCCGGGAATTCACCCCTCCACTTT. Translating gives CASHGAGAGNSPLHF.

Comment on this clone: No DNA is shown, since the ends of the CDR3 on it are uncertain; the CDR3 is the one TCRdb lists. This chain links TRBV7-5 with TRBJ1-2. TRBV7-5 is tagged as a pseudogene. Termini included, the CDR3 measures 17 amino acids. The CDR3: CVRSLALWGEGNYGYTF.

The chain combines TRBV11-1 with TRBJ2-2, with 8 bases matching TRBD2. The CDR3 sequence is 15 residues long. J lost 6 bases, V lost 5 bases, and 8 bases had no gene match. Germline V CDR1 and CDR2: SGHAT, FQDESV (reference sequence). The CDR3 loop is CASSIHISGAGELFF. Here the CDR3 DNA reads TGTGCCAGCAGCATCCACATTAGCGGGGCCGGGGAGCTGTTTTTT. The complete variable domain, with remaining parts taken from reference TRBV11-1 and TRBJ2-2, reads EAEVAQSPRYKITEKSQAVAFWCDPISGHATLYWYRQILGQGPELLVQFQDESVVDDSQLPKDRFSAERLKGVDSTLKIQPAELGDSAMYLCASSIHISGAGELFFGEGSRLTVL.

This sequence joins TRBV5-4 and TRBJ1-1; D remains unclear. The CDR3 length is 13 residues. CDR1 is SGHNT, CDR2 YYREEE, per germline (reference sequence). V lost 0 bases to trimming and J lost 8 bases, with 11 bases between them. The CDR3 sequence is CASSLGGPQEAFF. The DNA for the CDR3 is TGTGCCAGCAGCTTGGGTGGGCCCCAAGAAGCTTTCTTT.

V is TRBV9 and J is TRBJ2-7; TRBD1 matches 9 bases. This CDR3 contains 14 residues. J was trimmed by 3 bases and V by 0 bases; bases with no gene match: 1. Germline CDR1 and CDR2: SGDLS and YYNGEE. The CDR3 here is CASSVGQGVYEQYF. The DNA of the CDR3 is TGTGCCAGCAGCGTAGGACAGGGGGTCTACGAGCAGTACTTC. Together with reference TRBV9 and TRBJ2-7, the CDR3 gives the full variable domain: DSGVTQTPKHLITATGQRVTLRCSPRSGDLSVYWYQQSLDQGLQFLIQYYNGEERAKGNILERFSAQQFPDLHSELNLSSLELGDSALYFCASSVGQGVYEQYFGPGTRLTVT.

This clone has a handful of counts. This chain joins TRBV4-2 and TRBJ2-6, with 7 bases fitting TRBD1. The CDR3 totals 17 residues. The V gene end was trimmed by 0 bases and the J gene end by 0 bases; junction bases not matched to a gene: 2. CDR1 is LGHNA and CDR2 is YNFKEQ in the germline V gene. The CDR3 protein is CASSQERTGSGANVLTF. In DNA, the CDR3 is TGTGCCAGCAGCCAAGAAAGGACAGGCTCTGGGGCCAACGTCCTGACTTTC.

V and J are TRBV29-1 and TRBJ1-2; D is uncertain. CDR1 is SQVTM and CDR2 is ANQGSEA in the germline V gene. Between the trimmed V and J ends, which lost 7 bases and 0 bases, there was a span of 12 bases. This CDR3 comprises 13 residues. CDR3 region: CSATVGTNYGYTF. The CDR3 bases are TGCAGCGCCACAGTGGGTACTAACTATGGCTACACCTTC.

This clone was seen a few times. The genes are TRBV29-1 and TRBJ1-1; 9 nucleotides match TRBD1. The trim removed 3 bases at V and 5 bases at J, leaving 1 base unmatched. This CDR3 region has 12 residues. CDR1 and CDR2 from the germline V gene are SQVTM and ANQGSEA. This CDR3 reads CSVEGQGTEAFF. The DNA for the CDR3 is TGCAGCGTTGAGGGACAGGGTACTGAAGCTTTCTTT. Combining the CDR3 with reference TRBV29-1 and TRBJ1-1 gives the whole variable domain SAVISQKPSRDICQRGTSLTIQCQVDSQVTMMFWYRQQPGQSLTLIATANQGSEATYESGFVIDKFPISRPNLTFSTLTVSNMSPEDSSIYLCSVEGQGTEAFFGQGTRLTVV.

The chain recombines TRBV7-8 with TRBJ1-2, with 11 positions matching TRBD1. The CDR3 runs 14 residues. Losses at the gene ends were 5 bases for V and 6 bases for J; bases not matched to a gene: 5. Germline V gene data show CDR1 as SGHVS and CDR2 as FQNEAQ. The CDR3 sequence: CASSEGQGEDGYTF. In DNA form, the CDR3 reads TGTGCCAGCAGCGAGGGACAGGGGGAAGATGGCTACACCTTC.

The V call is TRBV5-1, the J call TRBJ2-2, with D perhaps matching TRBD2 (6 bases). This CDR3 region has 16 residues. Trimming left V 4 bases short and J 1 base short, with 14 bases between. The germline gives CDR1 SGHRS, CDR2 YFSETQ. The CDR3 is CASSIVGGENTGELFF. The CDR3 bases are TGCGCCAGCAGCATTGTTGGCGGGGAGAACACCGGGGAGCTGTTTTTT.

This rearrangement joins TRBV6-6 to TRBJ1-1; D is possibly TRBD1 (6 bases). CDR3 length: 13 amino acids. Germline CDR1 and CDR2: MNHNY and SVGAGI (reference sequence). Trimming removed 2 bases at V and 5 bases at J, with 9 bases between. DNA for the CDR3: TGTGCCAGCAGTTACGGCAGGGGAACTGAAGCTTTCTTT. This sequence encodes CASSYGRGTEAFF.

The chain recombines TRBV18 with TRBJ1-4; 7 nucleotides agree with TRBD1. CDR1 and CDR2 from the germline V gene are KGHSH and LQKENI. The CDR3 is made up of 19 amino acids. J was trimmed by 0 bases and V by 3 bases; bases with no gene match: 13. CDR3 nucleotide sequence: TGTGCCAGCTCACCTAATAGACAGGGAGTCCTTCCAACTAATGAAAAACTGTTTTTT. Its translation is CASSPNRQGVLPTNEKLFF.

The gene calls are TRBV18 and TRBJ1-5, with TRBD1 matching over 7 bases. Trimming took 4 bases from V and 6 from J; bases not matched to a gene: 3. This CDR3 comprises 13 residues. CDR1 and CDR2 (germline): KGHSH, LQKENI. CDR3 protein: CASSLTGLQPQHF. The DNA of the CDR3 is TGTGCCAGCTCACTGACAGGGCTTCAGCCCCAGCATTTT.

CDR3 sequence: CASSLPGTGLSSYNSPLHF. Written as DNA, the CDR3 is TGTGCCAGCAGTTTACCCGGGACAGGGTTATCCTCCTATAATTCACCCCTCCACTTT. The chain joins TRBV28 to TRBJ1-6; 9 bases are a match to TRBD1. CDR1 MDHEN and CDR2 SYDVKM come from the germline V gene. V trimming: 2 bases; J trimming: 0 bases; junction bases outside the gene matches: 8. CDR3 size: 19 residues.

The chain employs TRBV11-2 and TRBJ2-2, with no clear D. Germline V CDR1 and CDR2: SGHAT, FQNNGV. This CDR3 comprises 13 residues. V lost 1 base and J 4 bases, leaving 4 bases between the germline ends. CDR3 DNA: TGTGCCAGCAGCTTAGTAGCCACCGGGGAGCTGTTTTTT. Amino acids: CASSLVATGELFF.

The chain combines TRBV5-1 with TRBJ1-6; D gene uncertain. The germline V gene encodes CDR1 SGHRS and CDR2 YFSETQ. This CDR3 region has 15 residues. V lost 4 bases to trimming and J lost 0 bases, with 8 bases between them. The CDR3 sequence is CASSLLSSYNSPLHF. The DNA of the CDR3 is TGCGCCAGCAGCCTCTTGAGCTCCTATAATTCACCCCTCCACTTT.

The V call is TRBV14, the J call TRBJ1-6, with 7 bases lining up with TRBD1. The V gene's germline CDR1 is SGHDN and CDR2 FVKESK. The length of the CDR3 is 16 residues. With 2 bases clipped from V and 2 bases from J, the junction kept 3 bases outside the gene matches. The CDR3 region has the DNA TGTGCCAGCAGCCAAAGACAGGGTACCTATAATTCACCCCTCCACTTT. It translates to CASSQRQGTYNSPLHF.

In its sample, this clone was seen a few times. The chain links TRBV5-4 to TRBJ1-1, with a tentative D call TRBD1 (6 bases). Trimming stripped 4 bases from V and 10 bases from J, with 14 bases between. The CDR3 has 12 amino acids. The germline CDR1 and CDR2 sequences are SGHNT and YYREEE (reference sequence). The DNA of the CDR3 is TGTGCCAGCAGCCGGGGGAGGGGGGGAGCTTTCTTT. Its translation: CASSRGRGGAFF.

The chain carries TRBV7-2 and TRBJ1-2; the match to TRBD1 covers 12 bases. CDR3 length: 13 amino acids. Germline values: CDR1 SGHTA, CDR2 FQGNSA. Germline trimming cut 4 bases from V and 9 bases from J; bases unmatched to any gene: 3. The CDR3 loop is CASSSGQGASYTF. Written as DNA, the CDR3 is TGTGCCAGCAGCTCGGGACAGGGGGCTAGCTACACCTTC. Full variable domain (remainder filled in from reference TRBV7-2 and TRBJ1-2): GAGVSQSPSNKVTEKGKDVELRCDPISGHTALYWYRQSLGQGLEFLIYFQGNSAPDKSGLPSDRFSAERTGGSVSTLTIQRTQQEDSAVYLCASSSGQGASYTFGSGTRLTVV.

This clone has just one count. The gene calls are TRBV11-2 and TRBJ2-5; possible D gene TRBD2, 5 bases. The length of the CDR3 is 14 residues. V was pared by 4 bases and J by 2 bases, with 11 bases between. Germline CDR1 reads SGHAT; CDR2 reads FQNNGV. This CDR3 is CASSWELLQETQYF. In nucleotides, the CDR3 is TGTGCCAGCAGCTGGGAGCTGCTACAAGAGACCCAGTACTTC. Together with reference TRBV11-2 and TRBJ2-5, the CDR3 gives the full variable domain: EAGVAQSPRYKIIEKRQSVAFWCNPISGHATLYWYQQILGQGPKLLIQFQNNGVVDDSQLPKDRFSAERLKGVDSTLKIQPAKLEDSAVYLCASSWELLQETQYFGPGTRLLVL.

The genes are TRBV2 and TRBJ1-1; tentatively, D is TRBD1 (5 bases). Deletions cut 2 bases from V and 0 bases from J, with 7 bases between. Germline-derived CDR1 and CDR2 are SNHLY and FYNNEI. The CDR3 is 14 amino acids. CDR3 sequence (DNA): TGTGCCAGCAGTGAATGGGGCATGAACACTGAAGCTTTCTTT. This translates into CASSEWGMNTEAFF.

The V and J genes are TRBV9 and TRBJ2-4; 9 nucleotides match TRBD1. The CDR3 is made up of 16 amino acids. The junction had 14 bases not matched to a gene; V was cut back by 1 base and J by 12 bases. Germline assignment: CDR1 SGDLS and CDR2 YYNGEE. The CDR3 DNA follows: TGTGCCAGCAGCGTACGCGGGGACAGGGCCAGGCAGACTCAGTACTTC. Protein sequence: CASSVRGDRARQTQYF. The full variable domain, with the rest looked up from reference TRBV9 and TRBJ2-4, is DSGVTQTPKHLITATGQRVTLRCSPRSGDLSVYWYQQSLDQGLQFLIQYYNGEERAKGNILERFSAQQFPDLHSELNLSSLELGDSALYFCASSVRGDRARQTQYFGAGTRLSVL.